Listed below are T cell receptor beta chains from one sample, sequenced in a study of a mutant IDH1 vaccine in newly diagnosed glioma. Profiling relied on immunoSEQ multiplex PCR, and the TCRdb table lists in-frame clones only, not all of them. Found here are around 94,000 clones, roughly 90% of them singletons; the top ten hold 0.6% to 0.95%. Their target antigens are unknown. Specimen: PBMCs, collected from a glioma patient whose treatment included an IDH1 peptide vaccine. These receptors were taken from a woman aged 45 to 65 with glioma. The CDR3 runs from the conserved cysteine through the conserved F or W. The D gene is left open where the match is weak. The listing skips clone size in some rows; elsewhere it reads once, few, many or a size class.

v_gene,d_gene,j_gene,abundance,CDR3nt,CDR3aa
TRBV28,.,TRBJ2-7,.,TGTGCCAGCAGTTTACTAGTTCAGCAGTACTTC,CASSLLVQQYF
TRBV18,.,TRBJ2-7,.,TGTGCCAGCTCCCGTGGCCTGGAATACGAGCAGTACTTC,CASSRGLEYEQYF
TRBV7-8,.,TRBJ2-5,.,TGTGCCAGCACCGCGGGACAGCAAGAGACCCAGTACTTC,CASTAGQQETQYF
TRBV5-8,.,TRBJ1-1,.,TGTGCCAGCAGCTTGGGTCTTGGGAGGCGTGAAGCTTTCTTT,CASSLGLGRREAFF
TRBV5-1,.,TRBJ1-4,once,TGCGCCAGCAGCCCCGTTGTGGGGGGGACTAATGAAAAACTGTTTTTT,CASSPVVGGTNEKLFF
TRBV10-1,TRBD1,TRBJ2-4,.,TGCGCCAGCAGTGAGTCGACGGGACAGTTAGCCAAAAACATTCAGTACTTC,CASSESTGQLAKNIQYF
TRBV5-1,.,TRBJ2-3,.,TGCGCCAGCAGCCCAGACAGAGCCTCTAGCACAGATACGCAGTATTTT,CASSPDRASSTDTQYF
TRBV5-3,.,TRBJ2-7,.,TGTGCCAGAAGCTCGGCCGGGACACCCTACGAGCAGTACTTC,CARSSAGTPYEQYF
TRBV28,.,TRBJ2-5,.,TGTGCCAGCCATGCAGGGGGGATAGAGACCCAGTACTTC,CASHAGGIETQYF
TRBV21-1,.,TRBJ2-7,.,TGTGCCAGCAGCAAAGCCGGGGGGGCTAGCGGGAGGCGCCGCTACGAGCAGTACTTC,CASSKAGGASGRRRYEQYF
TRBV6-5,.,TRBJ2-6,.,TGTGCCGTCGCCGGTTACTCTGGGGCCAACGTCCTGACTTTC,CAVAGYSGANVLTF
TRBV18,.,TRBJ2-5,.,TGTGCCAGCTCACCAGGACTAGAGACCCAGTACTTC,CASSPGLETQYF
TRBV19,.,TRBJ1-3,.,TGTGCCAGTAGTATAGGGGGACGCTCTGGAAACACCATATATTTT,CASSIGGRSGNTIYF
TRBV28,.,TRBJ1-6,.,TGTGCCAGCAGTTCGATTACTTCACCCCTCCACTTT,CASSSITSPLHF
TRBV28,.,TRBJ1-1,.,TGTGCCAGCAGACTATCAGGGTGGAACACTGAAGCTTTCTTT,CASRLSGWNTEAFF
TRBV7-6,.,TRBJ2-1,.,TGTGCCAGCAGCTTAAGAGGAGCGGGCGATCACAATGAGCAGTTCTTC,CASSLRGAGDHNEQFF
TRBV6-5,.,TRBJ1-1,.,TGTGCCAGCAGTTACTCTAGAAGGACTGAAGCTTTCTTT,CASSYSRRTEAFF
TRBV9,TRBD1,TRBJ2-1,.,TGTGCCAGCAGCGCTTCGCCCGGGACAGGGGTCAATGAGCAGTTCTTC,CASSASPGTGVNEQFF
TRBV19,.,TRBJ1-1,.,TGTGCCAGTAGTATTACCCGGTGGAGGGATGAAGCTTTCTTT,CASSITRWRDEAFF
TRBV13,.,TRBJ2-7,.,TGTGCCAGCAGCTTATCAGGGACGGGGATCTCCTACGAGCAGTACTTC,CASSLSGTGISYEQYF
TRBV28,.,TRBJ1-1,few,TGTGCCAGCAGGCGATTGGACAGGAACACTGAAGCTTTCTTT,CASRRLDRNTEAFF
TRBV5-1,.,TRBJ2-5,.,TGCGCCAGCAGCTTGGCAGACTCTCGCAAAGAGACCCAGTACTTC,CASSLADSRKETQYF
TRBV25-1,TRBD2,TRBJ2-2,.,TGTGCCACTAGCGGGACCCACACCGGGGAGCTGTTTTTT,CATSGTHTGELFF
TRBV20-1,.,TRBJ2-7,.,TGCAGTGCTAGCCGGGGCTACGAGCAGTACTTC,CSASRGYEQYF
TRBV7-7,TRBD1,TRBJ2-7,.,TGTGCTAGCAGCCCCTCCCGGACAGGGCCCTACGAGCAGTACTTC,CASSPSRTGPYEQYF
TRBV28,.,TRBJ2-3,few,TGTGCCAGCAGACAAGTCTTTGGCGATACGCAGTATTTT,CASRQVFGDTQYF
TRBV5-1,TRBD1,TRBJ1-4,.,TGCGCCAGCAGCCCGGACAGGGATTTAAGTGAAAAACTGTTTTTT,CASSPDRDLSEKLFF
TRBV5-1,TRBD1,TRBJ1-4,.,TGCGCCAGCAGCCAACAGGGGGCTACTGAAAAACTGTTTTTT,CASSQQGATEKLFF
TRBV25-1,.,TRBJ1-1,once,TGTGCCAGCGGGACATTGAACACTGAAGCTTTCTTT,CASGTLNTEAFF
TRBV28,.,TRBJ1-5,.,TGTGCCAGCAGTGGGGGTAGGGCCAATCAGCCCCAGCATTTT,CASSGGRANQPQHF
TRBV6-1,TRBD2,TRBJ2-3,.,TGTGCCAGCAAGACTAGCGGGAGAGATGATACGCAGTATTTT,CASKTSGRDDTQYF
TRBV25-1,.,TRBJ1-2,.,TGTGCCAGCAGTGAAGGGAGATCGTCTGGCTACACCTTC,CASSEGRSSGYTF
TRBV29-1,TRBD1,TRBJ2-1,.,TGCAGCGTTTCCGGCAGGGGGCAAGGGGAGCAGTTCTTC,CSVSGRGQGEQFF
TRBV5-1,.,TRBJ2-1,.,TGCGCCAGCAGCTTGGGGAGGGGCGGCTACAATGAGCAGTTCTTC,CASSLGRGGYNEQFF
TRBV18,.,TRBJ2-7,.,TGTGCCAGCTCCCAAGGGACCACGGGTCCATACGAGCAGTACTTC,CASSQGTTGPYEQYF
TRBV19,TRBD1,TRBJ1-5,.,TGTGCCAGTAGTATCAAGGGACAGTATAATCAGCCCCAGCATTTT,CASSIKGQYNQPQHF
TRBV19,TRBD1,TRBJ2-7,.,TGTGCCAGTAGTCGGGGGGACAGGGTAACCTACGAGCAGTACTTC,CASSRGDRVTYEQYF
TRBV28,TRBD1,TRBJ1-4,.,TGTGCCAGCAGTTGGGACAGGGGATCTGAAAAACTGTTTTTT,CASSWDRGSEKLFF
TRBV28,.,TRBJ2-3,.,TGTGCCAGCAGACCCGGGAGTAGCACAGATACGCAGTATTTT,CASRPGSSTDTQYF
TRBV7-9,.,TRBJ1-5,.,TGTGCCAGCAGCTTGGTAAATCAGCCCCAGCATTTT,CASSLVNQPQHF
TRBV27,.,TRBJ2-7,.,TGTGCCAGCAGTTCGAAGTTATCAGTCATTTACGAGCAGTACTTC,CASSSKLSVIYEQYF
TRBV7-2,.,TRBJ1-6,.,TGTGCCAGCAGTGTCCGGCGAGATCCTAATTCACCCCTCCACTTT,CASSVRRDPNSPLHF
TRBV7-9,TRBD2,TRBJ2-5,.,TGTGCCAGCAGCTTTAGCGGGAGGCAAGAGACCCAGTACTTC,CASSFSGRQETQYF
TRBV28,TRBD1,TRBJ1-5,.,TGTGCCAGCAGTGACAGGGGGAGCGGCAATCAGCCCCAGCATTTT,CASSDRGSGNQPQHF
TRBV27,.,TRBJ2-1,.,TGTGCCAGCAGTCGGACTTACAATGAGCAGTTCTTC,CASSRTYNEQFF
TRBV7-6,.,TRBJ1-4,.,TGTGCCAGCAGCTCCAAACCGGGACAAAAGGATGAAAAACTGTTTTTT,CASSSKPGQKDEKLFF
TRBV5-5,TRBD1,TRBJ1-3,.,TGTGCCAGCAGCTTGAGGTTGGGACAGGCTTTATGGAACACCATATATTTT,CASSLRLGQALWNTIYF
TRBV27,TRBD1,TRBJ1-2,.,TGTGCCAGCAGTTCCGGACAGGGATATGGCTACACCTTC,CASSSGQGYGYTF